These 14 T cell receptor beta chains were sequenced from one sample in a study of shared clonotypes between healthy human individuals. Only in-frame clones appear in the TCRdb table, and some are missing; sequencing was by immunoSEQ multiplex PCR. The data show about 2.4 million clones, approximately 94% seen once. Sequences were obtained from naive CD4+ T cells from PBMCs. As for subset: CD45RA+ positively selected. Source of these receptors: a man between 18 and 35 years old in good health. Some clones in this sample may be carry-over from other donors' samples.

CDR3 residues: CASSLEGHLNQPQHF. Written as DNA, the CDR3 is TGCGCCAGCAGCTTGGAAGGGCACCTCAATCAGCCCCAGCATTTT. V gene TRBV5-1 combines with J gene TRBJ1-5, with unresolved D. Germline CDR1 SGHRS, CDR2 YFSETQ. The CDR3 is 15 amino acids. V was clipped by 0 bases and J by 3 bases, with 10 bases between them. Full variable domain (rest looked up from reference TRBV5-1 and TRBJ1-5): KAGVTQTPRYLIKTRGQQVTLSCSPISGHRSVSWYQQTPGQGLQFLFEYFSETQRNKGNFPGRFSGRQFSNSRSEMNVSTLELGDSALYLCASSLEGHLNQPQHFGDGTRLSIL.

V and J are TRBV6-1 and TRBJ2-7; 7 bases are shared with TRBD1. The germline V gene encodes CDR1 MNHNS and CDR2 SASEGT. CDR3 size: 14 residues. The junction had 6 bases not matched to a gene; V was cut back by 2 bases and J by 5 bases. For the CDR3, the DNA is TGTGCCAGCAGTGAAACAGGGGCCCGCGACGAGCAGTACTTC. Translating it yields CASSETGARDEQYF.

The chain recombines TRBV28 with TRBJ2-7; 11 nucleotides align to TRBD2. The CDR3 is made up of 16 amino acids. The germline CDR1 and CDR2 sequences are MDHEN and SYDVKM. The junction had 12 bases not matched to a gene; V was cut back by 6 bases and J by 5 bases. The CDR3 DNA reads as TGTGCCAGCAGACATACGCTAGCGGGAGGTCTAAACGAGCAGTACTTC. This encodes CASRHTLAGGLNEQYF. Full variable domain (remainder filled in from reference TRBV28 and TRBJ2-7): DVKVTQSSRYLVKRTGEKVFLECVQDMDHENMFWYRQDPGLGLRLIYFSYDVKMKEKGDIPEGYSVSREKKERFSLILESASTNQTSMYLCASRHTLAGGLNEQYFGPGTRLTVT.

The V and J genes are TRBV28 and TRBJ1-1; D call uncertain. The CDR3 has 14 residues. The germline gives CDR1 MDHEN, CDR2 SYDVKM. Trimming cost V 8 bases and J 5 bases, with 18 bases left between them. In DNA, the CDR3 is TGTGCCAGCGTCCATGCTGTTGATAGGACTGAAGCTTTCTTT. Protein sequence: CASVHAVDRTEAFF.

This sequence joins TRBV5-6 and TRBJ1-2; 7 positions match TRBD1. This CDR3 is built from 15 residues. After removal of 0 bases from V and 0 bases from J, the junction contained 2 bases not matched to a gene. Germline-derived CDR1 and CDR2 are SGHDT and YYEEEE. The CDR3 loop is CASSLGQGTNYGYTF. The CDR3 region has the DNA TGTGCCAGCAGCTTGGGACAGGGAACTAACTATGGCTACACCTTC.

CDR3 sequence reads: CASSLATDRVTGELFF. DNA of the CDR3: TGTGCCAGCAGCTTAGCTACGGACAGGGTCACCGGGGAGCTGTTTTTT. V and J are TRBV7-3 and TRBJ2-2; 8 nucleotides match TRBD1. Unmatched junction bases numbered 6, after V lost 2 bases and J lost 4 bases. The CDR3 loop spans 16 amino acids. The V gene's germline CDR1 is SGHTA and CDR2 FQGTGA.

CDR3 coding DNA: TGTGCCAGCAGTCCCCCCGGGACAGGGTTCGGCAATCAGCCCCAGCATTTT. Protein: CASSPPGTGFGNQPQHF. The genes are TRBV28 and TRBJ1-5, with 9 bases matching TRBD1. This CDR3 has 17 amino acids. Trimming at V came to 5 bases and at J to 2 bases, leaving 10 bases not matched to a gene. Germline lookup yields CDR1 MDHEN and CDR2 SYDVKM.

Comments on this clone: The same CDR3 also results from other DNA sequences found in this sample. V and J are TRBV15 and TRBJ2-7; D uncertain. The CDR3 is 12 amino acids. Trimming removed 0 bases at V and 4 bases at J, with 4 bases between. The germline gives CDR1 LNHNV, CDR2 YYDKDF (reference sequence). The CDR3 loop is CATSRDRYEQYF. The CDR3 nucleotides read TGTGCCACCAGCAGAGATCGGTACGAGCAGTACTTC.

The rearrangement joins TRBV9 to TRBJ2-7; 8 bases line up with TRBD2. V dropped 4 bases and J dropped 4; count of bases not matched to a gene: 7. The CDR3 is 14 residues long. Germline loops: CDR1 SGDLS, CDR2 YYNGEE. The CDR3 sequence is CASSPVSGGYEQYF. Written as DNA, the CDR3 is TGTGCCAGCAGCCCCGTGTCGGGAGGGTACGAGCAGTACTTC. Drawing the rest from reference TRBV9 and TRBJ2-7, the complete variable domain is DSGVTQTPKHLITATGQRVTLRCSPRSGDLSVYWYQQSLDQGLQFLIQYYNGEERAKGNILERFSAQQFPDLHSELNLSSLELGDSALYFCASSPVSGGYEQYFGPGTRLTVT.

The rearrangement joins TRBV9 to TRBJ2-4, with D perhaps TRBD2 (5 bases). There are 16 residues in the CDR3. Germline V gives CDR1 SGDLS, CDR2 YYNGEE. V lost 4 bases and J lost 0, with 14 bases in between. For the CDR3, the DNA is TGTGCCAGCAGCCCAGCTGGAGGCGAAGCCAAAAACATTCAGTACTTC. This codes for CASSPAGGEAKNIQYF. Full variable domain (outside the CDR3, taken from reference TRBV9 and TRBJ2-4): DSGVTQTPKHLITATGQRVTLRCSPRSGDLSVYWYQQSLDQGLQFLIQYYNGEERAKGNILERFSAQQFPDLHSELNLSSLELGDSALYFCASSPAGGEAKNIQYFGAGTRLSVL.

The chain has TRBV28 and TRBJ1-5; D not certain. This CDR3 has 15 residues. Trimming stripped 3 bases from V and 0 bases from J, with 9 bases between. Germline V gene sequence: CDR1 MDHEN, CDR2 SYDVKM. In nucleotides, the CDR3 is TGTGCCAGCAGTTTTGGCGCCTATAGCAATCAGCCCCAGCATTTT. It translates to CASSFGAYSNQPQHF.

This rearrangement joins TRBV29-1 to TRBJ1-4, with unresolved D. The CDR3 has 14 amino acids. Germline CDR1 is SQVTM and CDR2 is ANQGSEA. V gave up 3 bases and J gave up 5 bases, with 13 bases separating them. The DNA for the CDR3 is TGCAGCGTTGAGGTCGGGAGGCCGAATGAAAAACTGTTTTTT. This encodes CSVEVGRPNEKLFF. The variable domain in full, with the rest retrieved from reference TRBV29-1 and TRBJ1-4, is SAVISQKPSRDICQRGTSLTIQCQVDSQVTMMFWYRQQPGQSLTLIATANQGSEATYESGFVIDKFPISRPNLTFSTLTVSNMSPEDSSIYLCSVEVGRPNEKLFFGSGTQLSVL.

A word on this clone: Other DNA sequences within the sample encode an identical CDR3. The chain joins TRBV9 to TRBJ2-3; tentatively, D is TRBD2 (6 bases). This CDR3 contains 14 residues. Germline values: CDR1 SGDLS, CDR2 YYNGEE. The V gene lost 0 bases and the J gene lost 3 bases, with 8 bases spanning the gap. The CDR3 DNA reads TGTGCCAGCAGCGTAGCGGGAGTTACAGATACGCAGTATTTT. It encodes CASSVAGVTDTQYF.

This chain links TRBV7-2 with TRBJ1-5; D is perhaps TRBD1 (5 bases). Germline V gene data show CDR1 as SGHTA and CDR2 as FQGNSA. V lost 1 base, J lost 7 bases, and 17 bases lay in between. The CDR3 is 16 amino acids. CDR3 sequence (DNA): TGTGCCAGCAGCTTAGGGGCCGGGCAGGGTTCACAGCCCCAGCATTTT. This translates into CASSLGAGQGSQPQHF.